Listed below are T cell receptor beta chains from one sample, sequenced in a study of shared clonotypes between healthy human individuals. This table comes from immunoSEQ multiplex PCR, and its TCRdb copy is limited to in-frame clones, with some not included. The sample lists some 2,500,000 clones, approximately 94% occurring once. Sequences were obtained from naive CD4+ T cells from PBMCs. The origin of the receptors is a man between 18 and 29 years old in good health. Some clones in this sample may be carry-over from other donors' samples. Both conserved end residues are part of each CDR3. The D gene is left open where the match is weak. A row's size may be missing; if present it is once, few, many or a size class.

V	D	J	size	DNA	CDR3
TRBV11-2	TRBD1	TRBJ2-3	.	TGTGCCAGCAGCTACCTCACAGGGGCAGGCACAGATACGCAGTATTTT	CASSYLTGAGTDTQYF
TRBV7-2	TRBD2	TRBJ2-1	.	TGTGCCAGCAGAAAATATAGCGGGATGATGAACAATGAGCAGTTCTTC	CASRKYSGMMNNEQFF
TRBV29-1	.	TRBJ2-3	.	TGCAGCGTTGTTGAGGATACAGATACGCAGTATTTT	CSVVEDTDTQYF
TRBV2	.	TRBJ1-1	few	TGTGCCAGCAGAACGACAGCGAACACTGAAGCTTTCTTT	CASRTTANTEAFF
TRBV27	TRBD2	TRBJ2-1	.	TGTGCCACCGGAGGACGACTAGCGGGAGGAATTGGCTCCTACAATGAGCAGTTCTTC	CATGGRLAGGIGSYNEQFF
TRBV7-3	.	TRBJ2-3	.	TGTGCCAGCAGTCCAGGGCTGCACACGACAGATACGCAGTATTTT	CASSPGLHTTDTQYF
TRBV6-6	.	TRBJ2-3	.	TGTGCCAGCACCCTGGGAGGTTCGGCAGATACGCAGTATTTT	CASTLGGSADTQYF
TRBV7-9	.	TRBJ2-3	.	TGTGCCAGCAGCTGGTTGGGCGGAACTAGCACAGATACGCAGTATTTT	CASSWLGGTSTDTQYF
TRBV7-3	.	TRBJ1-2	.	TGTGCCAGCAGCTCCAACCCAGGCAACGGCTACACCTTC	CASSSNPGNGYTF
TRBV27	TRBD1	TRBJ2-7	.	TGTGCCAGCAGTTTATCCGGGACAGGGGTCCACGAGCAGTACTTC	CASSLSGTGVHEQYF
TRBV4-1	.	TRBJ1-2	.	TGCGCCAGCAGCCGAGAACGCACACGGGAAAGTTCAGATGGCTACACCTTC	CASSRERTRESSDGYTF
TRBV5-1	.	TRBJ2-5	.	TGCGCCAGCAGCTGGCCCTTAGGTCAAGAGACCCAGTACTTC	CASSWPLGQETQYF
TRBV5-1	.	TRBJ2-7	.	TGCGCCAGCAGCTTGGGATTGGGGGGCGCGAGGGGAGAGCAGTACTTC	CASSLGLGGARGEQYF
TRBV29-1	.	TRBJ2-3	.	TGCAGCGCCGGGATCTTCCTGGGGGATACGCAGTATTTT	CSAGIFLGDTQYF
TRBV2	.	TRBJ1-5	.	TGTGCCAGCAGTGAAGCGGCAGGGGAATACAATCAGCCCCAGCATTTT	CASSEAAGEYNQPQHF
TRBV7-2	.	TRBJ1-2	.	TGTGCCAGCAGCTTAGCACAGATATCTAACTATGGCTACACCTTC	CASSLAQISNYGYTF
TRBV5-8	TRBD1	TRBJ1-2	.	TGTGCCAGCAGCTTTCGGACAGGGCGGGGAGCTAACTATGGCTACACCTTC	CASSFRTGRGANYGYTF
TRBV5-1	.	TRBJ2-7	.	TGCGCCAGCAGCCCCCAGCACGATGCCTACGAGCAGTACTTC	CASSPQHDAYEQYF
TRBV5-1	.	TRBJ1-1	.	TGCGCCAGCAGCTTGAGGGGACGGTTGAACACTGAAGCTTTCTTT	CASSLRGRLNTEAFF
TRBV5-4	.	TRBJ2-2	.	TGTGCCAGCAGCTTCCCAGACACCGGGGAGCTGTTTTTT	CASSFPDTGELFF
TRBV5-1	TRBD1	TRBJ1-1	.	TGCGCCAGCAGCCCCCCCGGACAGGGCCACACTGAAGCTTTCTTT	CASSPPGQGHTEAFF
TRBV7-9	TRBD2	TRBJ2-3	.	TGTGCCAGCAGCGTAGCGGGAGCTACAGATACGCAGTATTTT	CASSVAGATDTQYF
TRBV5-1	TRBD2	TRBJ2-1	.	TGCGCCAGCATCCTAGGGTCGACTAGCGACTACAATGAGCAGTTCTTC	CASILGSTSDYNEQFF
TRBV5-5	TRBD2	TRBJ2-7	.	TGTGCCAGCAGGTCCCCCGGCATAGCGGGAGGGACAAGCGAGCAGTACTTC	CASRSPGIAGGTSEQYF
TRBV14	.	TRBJ2-3	.	TGTGCCAGCAGCCATCCCCCCGCCGGTCTCTCCCCAGGGGATACGCAGTATTTT	CASSHPPAGLSPGDTQYF
TRBV4-1	.	TRBJ1-2	once	TGCGCCAGCAGCCTAAGGGGGTACTATAACTATGGCTACACCTTC	CASSLRGYYNYGYTF
TRBV4-1	.	TRBJ2-2	.	TGCGCCAGCAGCCACTTCCGATTCCCGGGGACTGCCGCGAACACCGGGGAGCTGTTTTTT	CASSHFRFPGTAANTGELFF
TRBV19	TRBD2	TRBJ2-1	.	TGTGCCAGTAGTCTTGGGACTAGCGGATTCTCCTACAATGAGCAGTTCTTC	CASSLGTSGFSYNEQFF
TRBV27	TRBD1	TRBJ2-5	.	TGTGCCAGCAGTTTCCGCCAGGGGGCTCCGGCGGAAGAGACCCAGTACTTC	CASSFRQGAPAEETQYF
TRBV28	TRBD1	TRBJ1-6	.	TGTGCCAGCAGTCCGACGACAGGGCATTCACCCCTCCACTTT	CASSPTTGHSPLHF
TRBV12-5	TRBD1	TRBJ2-5	.	TGTGCTAGTGCTCGGGACAGGGATATTAAAGAGACCCAGTACTTC	CASARDRDIKETQYF
TRBV28	TRBD1	TRBJ1-3	once	TGTGCCAGCAGTGTACGACAGGGACAACGAAACACCATATATTTT	CASSVRQGQRNTIYF
TRBV28	TRBD1	TRBJ2-7	.	TGTGCCAGCAATTATCAGACCGGGACAGGCGCCTACGAGCAGTACTTC	CASNYQTGTGAYEQYF
TRBV28	.	TRBJ1-5	.	TGTGCCAGCACTTATTGGGGAGGGGATCAGCCCCAGCATTTT	CASTYWGGDQPQHF
TRBV7-2	.	TRBJ2-5	.	TGTGCCAGCAGCTTGGACTACCCGAGATCGGGGACCCAGTACTTC	CASSLDYPRSGTQYF
TRBV7-9	.	TRBJ1-6	.	TGTGCCAGCAGCTTTGGGGCAGGGGTTAATTCACCCCTCCACTTT	CASSFGAGVNSPLHF
TRBV6-5	.	TRBJ1-6	.	TGTGCCAGCGGTAACACAGATTATAATTCACCCCTCCACTTT	CASGNTDYNSPLHF